The 21 T cell receptor beta chains in this list originate from one sample, sequenced in a study of shared clonotypes between healthy human individuals. Only in-frame clones appear in the TCRdb table, and some are missing; sequencing was by immunoSEQ multiplex PCR. The table lists approximately 1.4 million clones, nearly 99% of them singletons. Sample: naive CD4+ T cells sorted from blood. Subset noted: CD45RA+ positively selected. The receptors here all came from a man aged 25-45 years in good health.

The genes are TRBV5-4 and TRBJ2-3; D is perhaps TRBD2 (6 bases). The CDR3 has 15 amino acids. Trimming pared 5 bases from V and 2 bases from J, leaving 15 bases between. Germline V gene data show CDR1 as SGHNT and CDR2 as YYREEE (reference sequence). The CDR3 region is CASSPRLDYTDTQYF. The CDR3 nucleotides are TGTGCCAGCAGTCCGAGACTAGATTACACAGATACGCAGTATTTT.

This chain connects TRBV29-1 to TRBJ1-5; D call uncertain. The CDR3 is 12 amino acids. Looked up from germline, CDR1 is SQVTM and CDR2 is ANQGSEA. Trimming removed 3 bases from V and 0 bases from J, with 3 bases in between. CDR3 protein: CSVEDSNQPQHF. The CDR3 bases are TGCAGCGTTGAGGATAGCAATCAGCCCCAGCATTTT.

A word on this clone: One end of the junction fails to match germline, which may point to a read error. This rearrangement joins TRBV30 to TRBJ1-4; 7 bases align to TRBD1. The CDR3 loop spans 13 amino acids. Per germline, CDR1 GTSNPN and CDR2 SVGIG (reference sequence). CDR3 region: CAWSVTQGGAVLF. For the CDR3, the DNA is TGTGCCTGGAGTGTTACCCAGGGGGGGGCCGTTCTTTTT.

The genes are TRBV5-4 and TRBJ2-7; a possible D gene is TRBD2 (7 bases). The CDR3 spans 16 residues. The V end lost 5 bases, the J end lost 5 bases, and 23 bases lay between the germline ends. Germline CDR1 reads SGHNT; CDR2 reads YYREEE (reference sequence). The CDR3 loop reads CASSLFGGGRGNEQYF. The CDR3 nucleotides are TGTGCCAGCAGTCTCTTCGGGGGCGGGAGAGGCAACGAGCAGTACTTC.

This chain uses TRBV19 with TRBJ2-7, with D uncertain. V was pared by 5 bases and J by 9 bases, with 17 bases between. CDR3 length: 13 amino acids. Germline values: CDR1 LNHDA, CDR2 SQIVND (reference sequence). CDR3 protein: CASSSGPKYGQYF. The DNA for the CDR3 is TGTGCCAGTAGTTCCGGTCCGAAGTATGGGCAGTACTTC.

CDR3 protein: CASSIPYSYEQYF. The CDR3 DNA is TGTGCCAGTAGTATCCCCTACTCCTACGAGCAGTACTTC. V is TRBV19 and J is TRBJ2-7; D remains ambiguous. Looked up from germline, CDR1 is LNHDA and CDR2 is SQIVND (reference sequence). CDR3 length equals 13 residues. Trimming shortened V by 3 bases and J by 0 bases, and 6 bases separated the two germline ends.

The rearrangement joins TRBV20-1 to TRBJ1-2, with no clear D. The germline V gene encodes CDR1 DFQATT and CDR2 SNEGSKA (reference sequence). Trimming took 8 bases from V and 4 from J, leaving 11 bases between them. The CDR3 is 11 residues long. This CDR3 is CSPKVSYGYTF. The CDR3 nucleotides read TGCAGTCCCAAGGTGAGCTATGGCTACACCTTC.

V usage is TRBV15 and J usage is TRBJ2-1; no firm D call. Trimming left V 0 bases short and J 9 bases short, with 12 bases between. The CDR3 consists of 14 residues. Germline CDR1 and CDR2: LNHNV and YYDKDF (reference sequence). CDR3 nucleotide sequence: TGTGCCACCAGCAGAGATCTGACCCTAAGTGAGCAGTTCTTC. It specifies CATSRDLTLSEQFF.

This chain connects TRBV19 to TRBJ2-1; a possible D gene is TRBD2 (5 bases). This CDR3 region has 14 residues. Germline lookup yields CDR1 LNHDA and CDR2 SQIVND (reference sequence). The germline V and J ends were trimmed by 5 bases and 4 bases, with 12 bases remaining between them. The CDR3 loop is CASSYRDYYNEQFF. CDR3 nucleotide sequence: TGTGCCAGTAGTTATCGGGATTATTACAATGAGCAGTTCTTC.

The CDR3 loop reads CASSFGGASHEQYF. The CDR3 DNA follows: TGTGCCAGCAGTTTTGGGGGCGCGAGCCACGAGCAGTACTTC. This sequence joins TRBV28 and TRBJ2-7; a possible D gene is TRBD1 (6 bases). Germline lookup yields CDR1 MDHEN and CDR2 SYDVKM. Trimming pared 3 bases from V and 5 bases from J, leaving 14 bases between. This CDR3 has 14 amino acids.

This chain joins TRBV19 and TRBJ2-5; TRBD1 aligns across 9 bases. Germline trimming cut 4 bases from V and 2 bases from J; bases unmatched to any gene: 5. This CDR3 has 15 residues. CDR1 LNHDA and CDR2 SQIVND come from the germline V gene (reference sequence). CDR3 sequence (DNA): TGTGCCAGTAGTAGGAACAGGGGGCAGCAAGAGACCCAGTACTTC. The encoded protein is CASSRNRGQQETQYF.

This clone has a single count. The chain employs TRBV20-1 and TRBJ2-7; D is undetermined. Trimming removed 8 bases from V and 5 bases from J, with 13 bases in between. The CDR3 is made up of 11 amino acids. Germline CDR1 DFQATT, CDR2 SNEGSKA (reference sequence). The CDR3 reads CSPGNVHEQYF. The CDR3 DNA is TGCAGTCCAGGAAACGTTCACGAGCAGTACTTC.

This sequence joins TRBV9 and TRBJ1-3; TRBD1 might be the D (5 bases). CDR3 length: 17 residues. Germline-derived CDR1 and CDR2 are SGDLS and YYNGEE. Trimming shortened V by 4 bases and J by 4 bases, and 21 bases separated the two germline ends. CDR3 region: CASSLRIGDHSGNTIYF. The CDR3 DNA follows: TGTGCCAGCAGCCTCCGAATCGGGGACCACTCGGGAAACACCATATATTTT.

This clone has a single count. This chain connects TRBV28 to TRBJ2-5; a possible D gene is TRBD2 (6 bases). Germline CDR1 MDHEN, CDR2 SYDVKM. The germline V and J ends were trimmed by 2 bases and 1 base, with 23 bases remaining between them. This CDR3 spans 19 amino acids. DNA of the CDR3: TGTGCCAGCAGTTTACCCCCGGTTTCCGTAGCGGACGCCCAAGAGACCCAGTACTTC. This encodes CASSLPPVSVADAQETQYF.

The chain carries TRBV29-1 and TRBJ2-5; 10 bases are a match to TRBD1. This CDR3 contains 13 residues. Germline assignment: CDR1 SQVTM and CDR2 ANQGSEA. Trimming took 7 bases from V and 5 from J; bases not matched to a gene: 7. CDR3 in amino acids: CSALTGGLETQYF. The CDR3, as DNA: TGCAGCGCCCTGACAGGGGGCCTGGAGACCCAGTACTTC.

The chain links TRBV14 to TRBJ1-4; D gene unclear. This CDR3 comprises 15 residues. With 0 bases removed from V and 6 bases from J, the gap between germline ends came to 11 bases. CDR1 and CDR2 from the germline V gene are SGHDN and FVKESK. The CDR3 DNA follows: TGTGCCAGCAGCCAAGAAACACGGGTAGATGAAAAACTGTTTTTT. Translating gives CASSQETRVDEKLFF.

The chain combines TRBV11-2 with TRBJ1-1, with no clear D. The CDR3 extends over 12 amino acids. From germline, CDR1 is SGHAT and CDR2 FQNNGV. Trimming pared 1 base from V and 5 bases from J, leaving 5 bases between. In DNA form, the CDR3 reads TGTGCCAGCAGCTTAGCGAGTACTGAAGCTTTCTTT. It yields the protein CASSLASTEAFF.

The genes are TRBV5-1 and TRBJ2-5, with TRBD2 matching over 8 bases. Unmatched junction bases numbered 9, after V lost 1 base and J lost 7 bases. Germline assignment: CDR1 SGHRS and CDR2 YFSETQ. The CDR3 runs to 15 residues. The chain's CDR3 is CASSLTAGDRGTQYF. The CDR3, as DNA: TGCGCCAGCAGCTTGACAGCGGGGGACCGGGGGACCCAGTACTTC. Drawing the rest from reference TRBV5-1 and TRBJ2-5, the complete variable domain is KAGVTQTPRYLIKTRGQQVTLSCSPISGHRSVSWYQQTPGQGLQFLFEYFSETQRNKGNFPGRFSGRQFSNSRSEMNVSTLELGDSALYLCASSLTAGDRGTQYFGPGTRLLVL.

The V call is TRBV6-1, the J call TRBJ1-2, with 7 bases fitting TRBD1. The CDR3 consists of 13 residues. The ends lost 4 bases at V and 2 bases at J; junction bases unmatched: 1. The germline CDR1 and CDR2 sequences are MNHNS and SASEGT. The CDR3 protein is CASSATGNYGYTF. The CDR3 DNA sequence: TGTGCCAGCAGTGCGACAGGGAACTATGGCTACACCTTC.

The chain joins TRBV29-1 to TRBJ2-3, with D perhaps matching TRBD1 (6 bases). The CDR3 has 13 residues. The germline V gene has CDR1 SQVTM and CDR2 ANQGSEA. Trimming stripped 4 bases from V and 2 bases from J, with 10 bases between. The CDR3 sequence is CSVVTGNTDTQYF. CDR3 DNA sequence: TGCAGCGTTGTAACAGGGAACACAGATACGCAGTATTTT.

The sample holds one count of this clone. The DNA of the CDR3 is TGTGCCAGCTCAGGGACTGGAAACACCATATATTTT. It specifies CASSGTGNTIYF. The chain has TRBV18 and TRBJ1-3; no clear D. Germline CDR1 is KGHSH and CDR2 is LQKENI. This CDR3 is 12 amino acids long. Trimming removed 5 bases from V and 2 bases from J, with 4 bases in between.